The entry that follows covers one T cell receptor (beta chain) sequence. The data were obtained in a study of blood T cell repertoires in COVID-19. Across the whole study: Sample material is recorded as cDNA or gDNA derived from T cells, B-cell-depleted T cells, or PBMCs.

Using immunoSEQ multiplex PCR, the repertoire was profiled, and TCRdb retains in-frame clones only, with some absent. The table lists roughly 69,000 clones, approximately 80% of them singletons, with 3% to 4.5% in the top ten. The CDR3 is made up of 13 amino acids. Per the germline V gene, CDR1 is MGHRA and CDR2 is YSYEKL. Losses at the gene ends were 3 bases for V and 7 bases for J; bases not matched to a gene: 3. Enrolled through a virtual design, the participants were between 18 and 89 years of age and came from around 25 US areas. Sequencing was performed on PBMCs or T cells enriched from blood (not recorded which). The chain links TRBV4-1 to TRBJ2-1; 7 positions agree with TRBD1. The TCR sequence derives from a woman aged 40 to 50 with acute COVID-19. CDR3 nucleotides: TGCGCCAGCAGCCAGGACAGGTGGAATGAGCAGTTCTTC. Its protein product is CASSQDRWNEQFF.